This paragraph covers one TCR beta chain sequence. Both TCR beta VDJ combination and CDR3 sequence profiling were carried out. Genomic DNA was the template for this profiling. MiXCR, run by TCRdb on the reads, gives a single entry per CDR3 protein. This sample has about 180,000 distinct CDR3 sequences, with about three fifths found just once. This sample is drawn from a study of CD8+CD57+ T cells in acquired aplastic anemia. Whoever was chosen for sequencing had shown CD8+CD57+ cell expansion by flow cytometry. Receipt of therapy had not occurred in any patient by the time of blood sampling. Germline CDR1 ENHRY, CDR2 SYGVKD. V gave up 4 bases and J gave up 3 bases, with 9 bases separating them. This CDR3 contains 13 residues.

The TCR comes from a human donor with aplastic anemia. This chain connects TRBV10-3 to TRBJ1-1; a weak D match, TRBD1 (5 bases). The material sequenced was sorted CD4+, CD8+, or CD8+CD57+ T cells (not recorded which) from PBMCs. The CDR3 DNA is TGTGCCATCAGTGCAGGGAGAGACACTGAAGCTTTCTTT. Its translation is CAISAGRDTEAFF.